This paragraph covers one T cell receptor beta chain sequence. The antigen remains unidentified. This entry comes from a study of graft-versus-host responses after intestinal transplantation. Study background: Those transplanted obtained multivisceral, liver-intestinal, or isolated intestinal grafts. Tacrolimus and steroids were given for about 3 years to all recipients after anti-thymocyte globulin induction.

The V and J ends lost 5 bases and 5 bases respectively, with 9 bases between them. This CDR3 has 12 amino acids. Germline lookup yields CDR1 SGHTA and CDR2 FQGNSA. Study-wide results and limits: GvH clones were found in recipient marrow; some appeared first in ileum or blood.

Libraries were prepared by immunoSEQ multiplex PCR; TCRdb keeps only in-frame clonotypes and omits some of them. The table lists about 100,000 clones, 87% of them singletons. The chain is built from TRBV7-2 and TRBJ1-1, with unresolved D. The starting material was unstimulated CD4+ T cells sorted from spleen or lymph node cells, obtained before transplant. The TCR originated in a human donor who was the organ donor for an intestinal transplant. The CDR3 sequence: CASSPRRTEAFF. The CDR3 region has the DNA TGTGCCAGCAGCCCTCGTAGGACTGAAGCTTTCTTT.